This TCR beta chain was recorded in a study of T-cell reconstitution after alpha-beta-depleted transplantation in children. Study conclusions and caveats: The origin of alpha-beta T cells about two months after transplant was reportedly several hundred expanded graft clones. The study traced high day-60 TCRbeta diversity in some patients to surviving recipient T cells and thymic progenitors. Counts and diversity of T cells one year after transplant came mostly from newly produced T cells.

Preparing the TCRbeta library involved the use of unique molecular identifiers. TCRdb processed the PCR reads anew with MiXCR; each CDR3 protein has one entry. This sample yields about 1,000,000 distinct CDR3 sequences, of which around 30% are seen a single time; over 25% belongs to the top ten. This clonotype was detected only a few times. Its target is not known. CDR1 and CDR2 from the germline V gene are LNHNV and YYDKDF (reference sequence). V dropped 1 base and J dropped 5; count of bases not matched to a gene: 7. The CDR3 contains 15 residues. The specimen was PBMCs, mostly from graft donor cells, collected 360 days after TCRalphabeta/CD19-depleted stem cell transplant. This TCR was recovered from a boy less than two years old who had a stem cell transplant for SCID, so the T cells may come from the graft donor. V gene TRBV15 combines with J gene TRBJ2-7; 8 bases agree with TRBD1. The CDR3 protein is CATSRVPDRVDEQYF. Here the CDR3 DNA reads TGTGCCACCAGCAGAGTCCCGGACAGGGTGGACGAGCAGTACTTC.